The next 8 T cell receptor beta chains were all read from a single sample in a study of blood T cells in healthy people across ages (dated by TCRdb to between 2014 and 2017). The library was built by means of 5' RACE. The sample was run on an Illumina HiSeq 2500. A second roughly 6 to 12 cycle PCR used a sample-barcoded 5' primer and a J-beta primer mix. TCRdb redid the processing of the public reads, applying fastp at Q25 and MiXCR, and retained in-frame beta chains. Rows with a matching CDR3 protein are joined into one entry that keeps the most common DNA and genes. For this sample there are fewer than 2,000,000 distinct CDR3 sequences; about 31% appear just once. The ten biggest clones cover approximately 10% of the sample. The sample comprised blood. The receptor source for this set is a woman aged 25 to 39 in good health.

The rearrangement uses TRBV5-1 and TRBJ2-1; 9 nucleotides line up with TRBD2. Germline CDR1 and CDR2: SGHRS and YFSETQ. This CDR3 is built from 15 residues. With V trimmed by 6 bases and J by 4 bases, 8 bases remained unmatched. CDR3 DNA: TGCGCCAGCAACATTGGGACTAGCCGTTACAATGAGCAGTTCTTC. It codes for CASNIGTSRYNEQFF.

The chain employs TRBV6-2 or TRBV6-3 and TRBJ2-5; 8 positions match TRBD2. Germline CDR1 is MNHEY and CDR2 is SVGEGT. Germline trimming cut 5 bases from V and 4 bases from J; bases unmatched to any gene: 6. The CDR3 length is 14 residues. CDR3 DNA sequence: TGTGCCAGCAGTCCGGGACTAGTTCGAGAGACCCAGTACTTC. Translation: CASSPGLVRETQYF.

This clonotype was picked up a small number of times. The chain carries TRBV28 and TRBJ1-6; D is possibly TRBD1 (5 bases). Germline assignment: CDR1 MDHEN and CDR2 SYDVKM. This CDR3 contains 15 residues. The V and J ends lost 4 bases and 3 bases respectively, with 10 bases between them. DNA of the CDR3: TGTGCCAGCAGTTCTCGACAGAACTATAATTCACCCCTCCACTTT. It is translated as CASSSRQNYNSPLHF.

Of note for this clonotype: Germline and junction disagree at one end, which may indicate a read error. The genes are TRBV15 and TRBJ1-5; the D gene is possibly TRBD1 (5 bases). The germline V gene encodes CDR1 LNHNV and CDR2 YYDKDF (reference sequence). This CDR3 contains 17 residues. Written as DNA, the CDR3 is TGTGCCGCCAGCAGAGAGGACACCCGGCATAGCAATCAGCCCCAGCATTTT. Encoded protein: CAASREDTRHSNQPQHF. Combining the CDR3 with reference TRBV15 and TRBJ1-5 gives the whole variable domain DAMVIQNPRYQVTQFGKPVTLSCSQTLNHNVMYWYQQKSSQAPKLLFHYYDKDFNNEADTPDNFQSRRPNTSFCFLDIRSPGLGDTAMYLCAASREDTRHSNQPQHFGDGTRLSIL.

This clonotype has a handful of counts. This sequence joins TRBV20-1 and TRBJ2-1, with D uncertain. Germline values: CDR1 DFQATT, CDR2 SNEGSKA (reference sequence). V was pared by 3 bases and J by 5 bases, with 5 bases between. The CDR3 runs to 11 residues. CDR3 coding DNA: TGCAGTGCTAGGTCCCACAATGAGCAGTTCTTC. Residues: CSARSHNEQFF.

The chain links TRBV18 to TRBJ2-2; perhaps TRBD2 as D (5 bases). The CDR3 sequence is 16 residues long. V was cut by 1 base and J by 0 bases, with 9 bases left in between. CDR1 is KGHSH and CDR2 is LQKENI in the germline V gene. In DNA, the CDR3 is TGTGCCAGCTCACCACAGCGGATTGCGAACACCGGGGAGCTGTTTTTT. The encoded protein is CASSPQRIANTGELFF. Variable domain in full (rest from reference TRBV18 and TRBJ2-2): NAGVMQNPRHLVRRRGQEARLRCSPMKGHSHVYWYRQLPEEGLKFMVYLQKENIIDESGMPKERFSAEFPKEGPSILRIQQVVRGDSAAYFCASSPQRIANTGELFFGEGSRLTVL.

The J gene is TRBJ2-2, the V gene TRBV20-1; maybe TRBD1 (5 bases). The CDR3 consists of 18 residues. V was clipped by 0 bases and J by 0 bases, with 17 bases between them. Germline-derived CDR1 and CDR2 are DFQATT and SNEGSKA (reference sequence). The CDR3 protein is CSARDPRRQFANTGELFF. As DNA, the CDR3 is TGCAGTGCTAGAGACCCCCGGAGACAGTTCGCGAACACCGGGGAGCTGTTTTTT.

CDR3 amino acids: CASSYGTKKYNEQFF. The DNA of the CDR3 is TGTGCCAGCAGTTACGGGACAAAAAAATACAATGAGCAGTTCTTC. The chain has TRBV27 and TRBJ2-1; weak D call: TRBD1 (6 bases). This CDR3 is built from 15 residues. CDR1 is MNHEY, CDR2 SMNVEV, per germline (reference sequence). V was trimmed by 4 bases and J by 4 bases, leaving 14 bases between them.